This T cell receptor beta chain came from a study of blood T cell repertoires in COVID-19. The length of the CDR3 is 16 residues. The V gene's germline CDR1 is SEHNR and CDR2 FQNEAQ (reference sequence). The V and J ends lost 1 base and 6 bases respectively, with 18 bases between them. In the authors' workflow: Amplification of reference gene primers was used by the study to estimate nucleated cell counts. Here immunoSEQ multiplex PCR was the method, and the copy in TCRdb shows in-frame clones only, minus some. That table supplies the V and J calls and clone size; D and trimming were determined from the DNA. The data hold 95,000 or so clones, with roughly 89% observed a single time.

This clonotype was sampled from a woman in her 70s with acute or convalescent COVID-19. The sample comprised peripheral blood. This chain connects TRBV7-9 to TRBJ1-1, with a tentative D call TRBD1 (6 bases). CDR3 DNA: TGTGCCAGCAGCTTAGAGGGCGGCAGGGGTACGTCTGAAGCTTTCTTT. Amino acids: CASSLEGGRGTSEAFF.